This T cell receptor (beta chain) was profiled in a study of cytomegalovirus exposure and HLA in healthy donors. Study-wide points: The study designated about 160 TCR beta chains cytomegalovirus-associated. Per a later analysis, 15,000 to 20,000 TCR beta sequences showed association with HLA alleles at 0.05 false discovery rate.

Turning to this clone: Its specificity is unknown.

Healthy bone marrow donors made up the donor group. 13 Jbeta primers and 60 Vbeta primers were used for the PCR. Sequencing was performed with immunoSEQ multiplex PCR; in TCRdb, only in-frame clones are kept and a portion is missing. The data contain 150,000 to 200,000 clones, 9.5% to 15% of them seen just once; the ten biggest clones take up less than 8.5%. This CDR3 is 14 amino acids long. The germline V gene encodes CDR1 MDHEN and CDR2 SYDVKM. V lost 2 bases, J lost 0 bases, and 7 bases lay in between. The chain is built from TRBV28 and TRBJ1-1; D gene unclear. The receptor's source is a man in his fifties in good health and CMV-seropositive. The sequencing sample was made of PBMCs. CDR3 protein: CASSLELLNTEAFF. CDR3 nucleotide sequence: TGTGCCAGCAGTTTAGAACTCCTGAACACTGAAGCTTTCTTT.